This record concerns one T cell receptor beta chain sequence. Antigen: not known. The CDR3 is made up of 16 amino acids. Trimming removed 2 bases from V and 5 bases from J; junction bases left unmatched: 8. Researchers ran the PCR with 60 Vbeta and 13 Jbeta primers. The assay was immunoSEQ multiplex PCR, and TCRdb's table has in-frame clones only and misses some. The data show over 100,000 clones, with about 79% seen just once and 2.5% to 3% held by the top ten. This specimen comes from a study of cytomegalovirus exposure and HLA in healthy donors. General study results and limits: With later analysis, a missense DCLRE1C variant became linked to TCR beta V- and J-gene trimming. A further, later analysis showed that HLA-associated TCR beta chains (compared with equally common others) were more clonally expanded.

Input material: PBMCs. The chain is built from TRBV5-3 and TRBJ2-1; 9 bases are a match to TRBD2. TRBV5-3 is classed as an ORF, of uncertain function. The source is a woman under 30 in good health and CMV-seropositive. As DNA, the CDR3 is TGTGCCAGAAGCTTAGGCGGGGGGGCCTTGAACAATGAGCAGTTCTTC. It yields the protein CARSLGGGALNNEQFF.